The 14 T cell receptor beta chains below come from one sample, sequenced in a study of blood T cell repertoires in COVID-19. Method: immunoSEQ multiplex PCR; TCRdb's copy keeps in-frame clones and lacks some. The repertoire has roughly 120,000 clones, nearly 90% of them found once; the top ten carry 3.5% to 4.5%. Specimen: peripheral blood. These receptors were obtained from a woman in her sixties or seventies with COVID-19, enrolled during active disease.

The rearrangement joins TRBV30 to TRBJ2-3; TRBD2 agrees at 10 bases. Trimming cost V 2 bases and J 2 bases; bases outside gene matches: 4. The CDR3 runs 15 residues. CDR1 and CDR2 (germline): GTSNPN, SVGIG (reference sequence). DNA of the CDR3: TGTGCCTGGAGTCCACTAGCGGGAACCACAGATACGCAGTATTTT. This gives the protein CAWSPLAGTTDTQYF.

The rearrangement links TRBV4-1 to TRBJ1-3; D is unclear. The germline CDR1 and CDR2 sequences are MGHRA and YSYEKL. This CDR3 comprises 13 residues. V lost 0 bases and J 4 bases, leaving 4 bases between the germline ends. The CDR3 reads CASSQDYGNTIYF. The CDR3 DNA reads as TGCGCCAGCAGCCAAGACTACGGAAACACCATATATTTT.

This clone appeared once. The V gene is TRBV9, the J gene TRBJ1-1; D gene unclear. The germline V and J ends were trimmed by 1 base and 3 bases, with 7 bases remaining between them. CDR1 and CDR2 from the germline V gene are SGDLS and YYNGEE. This CDR3 is built from 13 residues. CDR3 residues: CASSVSGDTEAFF. The CDR3 nucleotides are TGTGCCAGCAGCGTATCGGGTGACACTGAAGCTTTCTTT.

The chain links TRBV9 to TRBJ2-1; 11 nucleotides match TRBD2. This CDR3 comprises 16 residues. The V gene end was trimmed by 0 bases and the J gene end by 6 bases; junction bases not matched to a gene: 5. Germline CDR1 reads SGDLS; CDR2 reads YYNGEE. CDR3 sequence (DNA): TGTGCCAGCAGCGTAGGGGTAGCGGGGGGGCGCAATGAGCAGTTCTTC. Amino acids: CASSVGVAGGRNEQFF. The entire variable domain, with the rest obtained from reference TRBV9 and TRBJ2-1, is as follows: DSGVTQTPKHLITATGQRVTLRCSPRSGDLSVYWYQQSLDQGLQFLIQYYNGEERAKGNILERFSAQQFPDLHSELNLSSLELGDSALYFCASSVGVAGGRNEQFFGPGTRLTVL.

V is TRBV5-1 and J is TRBJ2-1; D is perhaps TRBD2 (5 bases). Looked up from germline, CDR1 is SGHRS and CDR2 is YFSETQ. CDR3 size: 14 residues. V was pared by 0 bases and J by 8 bases, with 12 bases between. This CDR3 reads CASSLGGKSDEQFF. The CDR3 DNA reads as TGCGCCAGCAGCTTGGGAGGGAAGAGCGATGAGCAGTTCTTC. Full variable domain (remainder filled in from reference TRBV5-1 and TRBJ2-1): KAGVTQTPRYLIKTRGQQVTLSCSPISGHRSVSWYQQTPGQGLQFLFEYFSETQRNKGNFPGRFSGRQFSNSRSEMNVSTLELGDSALYLCASSLGGKSDEQFFGPGTRLTVL.

This chain connects TRBV11-2 to TRBJ1-4; 7 bases agree with TRBD1. CDR3 length: 15 residues. The germline gives CDR1 SGHAT, CDR2 FQNNGV. With V trimmed by 0 bases and J by 8 bases, 6 bases remained unmatched. The CDR3 here is CASSLDPGGGEKLFF. CDR3 nucleotides: TGTGCCAGCAGCTTAGATCCAGGGGGTGGCGAAAAACTGTTTTTT.

The CDR3 reads CASRTNRGPADTQYF. CDR3 DNA: TGTGCCAGTAGAACGAACAGGGGGCCGGCAGATACGCAGTATTTT. The genes are TRBV19 and TRBJ2-3; TRBD1 aligns across 9 bases. The trim removed 6 bases at V and 4 bases at J, leaving 8 bases unmatched. The length of the CDR3 is 15 residues. The germline V gene has CDR1 LNHDA and CDR2 SQIVND (reference sequence).

The V and J genes are TRBV6-2 or TRBV6-3 and TRBJ1-1, with 9 bases identical to TRBD1. The CDR3 runs 13 residues. J lost 10 bases, V lost 4 bases, and 7 bases had no gene match. Looked up from germline, CDR1 is MNHEY and CDR2 is SVGEGT. The CDR3 nucleotides read TGTGCCAGCAGTTTATCAGCGACAGGGGGAGCTTTCTTT. The encoded protein is CASSLSATGGAFF.

The CDR3 loop reads CASSLGGLSTDTQYF. CDR3 DNA sequence: TGTGCCAGCAGCCTCGGGGGGCTTAGCACAGATACGCAGTATTTT. The V gene is TRBV7-3, the J gene TRBJ2-3; TRBD2 might be the D (7 bases). V lost 5 bases to trimming and J lost 0 bases, with 12 bases between them. Germline assignment: CDR1 SGHTA and CDR2 FQGTGA. CDR3 length: 15 residues.

The J gene is TRBJ1-2, the V gene TRBV5-1; the D is unclear. V lost 5 bases to trimming and J lost 1 base, with 12 bases between them. This CDR3 region has 14 residues. Germline V gene lookup returns CDR1 SGHRS and CDR2 YFSETQ. The CDR3 here is CASSTSGGNYGYTF. CDR3 bases: TGCGCCAGCAGTACCTCCGGCGGTAACTATGGCTACACCTTC.

The chain recombines TRBV7-8 with TRBJ2-7, with a weak D call TRBD1 (7 bases). CDR3 length equals 14 residues. V was trimmed by 3 bases and J by 12 bases, leaving 21 bases between them. Germline V gene lookup returns CDR1 SGHVS and CDR2 FQNEAQ. The CDR3 sequence is CASSFQGGAGIPYF. The DNA for the CDR3 is TGTGCCAGCAGCTTTCAGGGGGGTGCTGGTATCCCGTACTTC.

The chain has TRBV3-1 (or the pseudogene TRBV3-2) and TRBJ2-1; 16 bases fit TRBD2. The CDR3 has 18 residues. The germline CDR1 and CDR2 sequences are LGHDT and YNNKEL (reference sequence). Trimming cost V 4 bases and J 6 bases; bases outside gene matches: 9. The DNA for the CDR3 is TGTGCCAGCAGCCTACCGGGACTAGCGGGGGGGCTCTCCAATGAGCAGTTCTTC. This encodes CASSLPGLAGGLSNEQFF.

This clone was seen a handful of times. The chain recombines TRBV19 with TRBJ1-6; 12 positions match TRBD1. The V segment lost 7 bases and the J segment 10 bases; nucleotides outside the gene matches: 5. This CDR3 contains 14 residues. Germline CDR1 is LNHDA and CDR2 is SQIVND (reference sequence). This chain's CDR3 is CASTGTGGNSPLHF. The CDR3 DNA is TGTGCCAGTACCGGGACAGGGGGCAACTCACCCCTCCACTTT. The entire variable domain, with the rest obtained from reference TRBV19 and TRBJ1-6, is as follows: DGGITQSPKYLFRKEGQNVTLSCEQNLNHDAMYWYRQDPGQGLRLIYYSQIVNDFQKGDIAEGYSVSREKKESFPLTVTSAQKNPTAFYLCASTGTGGNSPLHFGNGTRLTVT.

J is TRBJ2-7 and V is TRBV28, with 7 bases that match TRBD2. With 5 bases clipped from V and 4 bases from J, the junction kept 5 bases outside the gene matches. This CDR3 is 13 amino acids long. Germline V gene data show CDR1 as MDHEN and CDR2 as SYDVKM. The CDR3 nucleotides read TGTGCCAGCAGTACCACGGGGGGATACGAGCAGTACTTC. Protein product: CASSTTGGYEQYF.